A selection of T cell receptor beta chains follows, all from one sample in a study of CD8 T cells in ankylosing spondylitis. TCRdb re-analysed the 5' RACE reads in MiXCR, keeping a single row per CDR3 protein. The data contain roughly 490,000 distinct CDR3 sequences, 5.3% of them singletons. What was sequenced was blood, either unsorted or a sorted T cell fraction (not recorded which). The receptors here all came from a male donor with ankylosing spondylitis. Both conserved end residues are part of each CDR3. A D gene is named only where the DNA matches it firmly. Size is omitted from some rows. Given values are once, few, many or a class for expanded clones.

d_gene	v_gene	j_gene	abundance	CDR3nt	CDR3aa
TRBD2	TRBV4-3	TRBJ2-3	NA	TGCGCCAGCAGCCAAGATCCTCCGGGACTAGCGGGAGATACGCAGTATTTT	CASSQDPPGLAGDTQYF
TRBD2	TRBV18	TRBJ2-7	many	TGTGCCAGCTCAGCCGCACTAGCGGGCGATTCCTACGAGCAGTACTTC	CASSAALAGDSYEQYF
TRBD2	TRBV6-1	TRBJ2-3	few	TGTGCCAGCAGCCCTAGCGGGAGGGGGCGTGGGGATACGCAGTATTTT	CASSPSGRGRGDTQYF
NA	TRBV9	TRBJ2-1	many	TGTGCCAGCAGCGTAGTGTCAGGGGTGTACAATGAGCAGTTCTTC	CASSVVSGVYNEQFF
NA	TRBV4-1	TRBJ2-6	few	TGCGCCAGCAGCCAAGGACAGGTTAATGCGGGGGCCAACGTCCTGACTTTC	CASSQGQVNAGANVLTF
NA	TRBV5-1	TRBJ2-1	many	TGCGCCAGCAGCTTGGGCGCCGCCAATGAGCAGTTCTTC	CASSLGAANEQFF
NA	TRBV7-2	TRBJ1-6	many	TGTGCCAGCAGCTTCCGGGGGGGGGTGGTTAATTCACCCCTCCACTTT	CASSFRGGVVNSPLHF
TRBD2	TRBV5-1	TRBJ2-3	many	TGCGCCAGCAGCTCGCCGACTAGCGGGAGGGCCTCTAGCACAGATACGCAGTATTTT	CASSSPTSGRASSTDTQYF
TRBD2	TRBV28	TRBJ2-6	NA	TGTGCCAGCAGTCTGGGGGGGATGCTCTCTGGGGCCAACGTCCTGACTTTC	CASSLGGMLSGANVLTF
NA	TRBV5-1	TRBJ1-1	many	TGCGCCAGCAGTGACAGGCTATACACTGAAGCTTTCTTT	CASSDRLYTEAFF
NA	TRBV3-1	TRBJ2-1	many	TGTGCCAGCAGCCTAGAGTTCTCCTACAATGAGCAGTTCTTC	CASSLEFSYNEQFF
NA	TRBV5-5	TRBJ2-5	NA	TGTGCCAGCAGCCGACTACAGGGTCAAGAGACCCAGTACTTC	CASSRLQGQETQYF
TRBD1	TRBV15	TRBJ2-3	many	TGTGCCACCAGCAGCGGGACAGGGGGTATGACAGATACGCAGTTTTTT	CATSSGTGGMTDTQFF
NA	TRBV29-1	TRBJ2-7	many	TGCAGCGTTGAAACCGGGCGGGGACCCTACGAGCAGTACTTC	CSVETGRGPYEQYF
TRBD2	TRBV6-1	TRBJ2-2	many	TGTGCCAGCAGTGAGCCTAGCGGGTTCACCGGGGAGCTGTTTTTT	CASSEPSGFTGELFF
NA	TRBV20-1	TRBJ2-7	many	TGCAGTGCTAGAGATGGGAGGGACAGCTCCTACGAGCAGTACTTC	CSARDGRDSSYEQYF
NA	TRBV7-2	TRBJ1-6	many	TGTGCCAGCAGCTTATCTCGGCAGGGACATTCACCCCTCCACTTT	CASSLSRQGHSPLHF
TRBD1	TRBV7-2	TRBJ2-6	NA	TGTGCCAGCAGCTTCACAGGGGCTGGGGCCAACATCCTGACTTTC	CASSFTGAGANILTF
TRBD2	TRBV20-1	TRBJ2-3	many	TGCAGTGCTCCTCGGACTAGCGGGACAGATACGCAGTATTTT	CSAPRTSGTDTQYF
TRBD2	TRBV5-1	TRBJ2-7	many	TGCGCCAGCAGCCCCTACCGGGGGGTGGCTACCTACGAGCAGTACTTC	CASSPYRGVATYEQYF
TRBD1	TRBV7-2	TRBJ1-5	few	TGTGCCAGCAGCTTCACAGGGGGCGATCAGCCCCAGCATTTT	CASSFTGGDQPQHF
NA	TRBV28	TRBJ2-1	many	TGTGCCAGCAGCGGTGGTCTAGCGACTAACAATGAGCAGTTCTTC	CASSGGLATNNEQFF
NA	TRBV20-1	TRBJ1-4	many	TGCAGTGCTAGGGGCCGCGGGAGTGAAAAACTGTTTTTT	CSARGRGSEKLFF
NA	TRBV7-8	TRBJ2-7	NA	TGTGCCAGCAGTTTAAGCGAGACAGCGAAGCAGTACTTC	CASSLSETAKQYF
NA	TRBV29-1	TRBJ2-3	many	TGCAGCGTACCGGCCTTCATGGATACGCAGTATTTT	CSVPAFMDTQYF
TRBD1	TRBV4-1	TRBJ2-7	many	TGCGCCAGCAGCCGAGACGGGACAGGGGCTCGCGAGCAGTACTTC	CASSRDGTGAREQYF
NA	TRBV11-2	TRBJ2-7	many	TGTGCCAGCAGCTGGCTCGAGGGAACCTACGAGCAGTACTTC	CASSWLEGTYEQYF
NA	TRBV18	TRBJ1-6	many	TGTGCCAGCTCACTAAGCCGGGTCTTTAATTCACCCCTCCACTTT	CASSLSRVFNSPLHF
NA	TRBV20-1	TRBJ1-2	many	TGCAGTGCTAGACCTGACAGGAACTATGGCTACACCTTC	CSARPDRNYGYTF
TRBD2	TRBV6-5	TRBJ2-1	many	TGTGCCAGCAGTTACTCGATAGTCAGGCTAGCGGGAAGGTATGAGCAGTTCTTC	CASSYSIVRLAGRYEQFF
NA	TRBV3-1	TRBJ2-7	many	TGTGCCAGCAGCCAAGGACGACGGCCCTCCGAGCAGTACTTC	CASSQGRRPSEQYF
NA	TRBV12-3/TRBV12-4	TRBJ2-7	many	TGTGCCAAAACCCGGGACCCCTACGAGCAGTACTTC	CAKTRDPYEQYF
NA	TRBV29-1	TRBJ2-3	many	TGCAGCGTTAGGGTAGCCACAGATACGCAGTATTTT	CSVRVATDTQYF
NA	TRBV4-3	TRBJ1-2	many	TGCGCCAGCAGCCAATCCGAAGGGTTGGGCTACGCCTTC	CASSQSEGLGYAF
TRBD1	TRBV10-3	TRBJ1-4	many	TGTGCCATCAGTGAGACGGACAGGGGATCCTTTGTAGCTAATGAAAAACTGTTTTTT	CAISETDRGSFVANEKLFF
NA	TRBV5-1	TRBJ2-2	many	TGCGCCAGCAGCTTGGAAGGAGGCGGCGTCGGGGAGCTGTTTTTT	CASSLEGGGVGELFF